These 19 T cell receptor beta chains originate from one sample sequenced in a study of tissue T cells after allogeneic stem cell transplantation. Method: immunoSEQ multiplex PCR; TCRdb's copy keeps in-frame clones and lacks some. This sample has around 4,100 clones, with about two thirds found just once. The sequenced sample was tissue from the esophagus, obtained at autopsy. The source is a female donor of 60 years or more with lung cancer.

The genes are TRBV11-3 and TRBJ2-5, with 7 bases aligning to TRBD1. The CDR3 spans 14 residues. Trimming took 4 bases from V and 7 from J; bases not matched to a gene: 9. Germline V gene data show CDR1 as SGHNT and CDR2 as YENEEA. CDR3 sequence: CASSSLQGLGTQYF. CDR3 DNA sequence: TGTGCCAGCAGCTCATTACAGGGGTTGGGGACCCAGTACTTC.

The gene calls are TRBV30 and TRBJ1-6, with TRBD1 matching over 8 bases. Germline CDR1 reads GTSNPN; CDR2 reads SVGIG (reference sequence). This CDR3 region has 17 residues. Germline trimming cut 0 bases from V and 7 bases from J; bases unmatched to any gene: 11. In DNA form, the CDR3 reads TGTGCCTGGAGTGTACCTCAGGGGGCGCGTTGGAATTCACCCCTCCACTTT. This translates into CAWSVPQGARWNSPLHF. The full variable domain, with the rest looked up from reference TRBV30 and TRBJ1-6, is SQTIHQWPATLVQPVGSPLSLECTVEGTSNPNLYWYRQAAGRGLQLLFYSVGIGQISSEVPQNLSASRPQDRQFILSSKKLLLSDSGFYLCAWSVPQGARWNSPLHFGNGTRLTVT.

The chain has TRBV7-9 and TRBJ2-2; 7 bases map to TRBD1. CDR1 is SEHNR, CDR2 FQNEAQ, per germline (reference sequence). With V trimmed by 6 bases and J by 3 bases, 7 bases remained unmatched. The CDR3 extends over 15 amino acids. The DNA for the CDR3 is TGTGCCAGCAGACCAGGACAGGCGCACACCGGGGAGCTGTTTTTT. It yields the protein CASRPGQAHTGELFF.

This chain uses TRBV3-1 (or the pseudogene TRBV3-2) with TRBJ1-1, with 8 bases aligning to TRBD1. Looked up from germline, CDR1 is LGHDT and CDR2 is YNNKEL (reference sequence). This CDR3 has 14 amino acids. The trim removed 4 bases at V and 2 bases at J, leaving 3 bases unmatched. The CDR3 here is CASSRTGGNTEAFF. DNA of the CDR3: TGTGCCAGCAGCCGCACAGGGGGAAACACTGAAGCTTTCTTT.

The chain combines TRBV3-1 (or the pseudogene TRBV3-2) with TRBJ1-3; no clear D gene. The CDR3 length is 15 residues. Trimming took 4 bases from V and 4 from J, leaving 14 bases between them. Per germline, CDR1 LGHDT and CDR2 YNNKEL (reference sequence). The CDR3 DNA reads TGTGCCAGCAGCCGGCGAGAGGTGGCCGGAAACACCATATATTTT. This codes for CASSRREVAGNTIYF.

This clone was seen more than once but under ten times. This chain joins TRBV4-1 and TRBJ1-1, with D unresolved. The CDR3 covers 19 residues. With 4 bases removed from V and 1 base from J, the gap between germline ends came to 25 bases. Germline lookup yields CDR1 MGHRA and CDR2 YSYEKL. Written as DNA, the CDR3 is TGCGCCAGCAGCCTAACCGAAGAGTTTGTGGCTGGGCCGAACACTGAAGCTTTCTTT. This codes for CASSLTEEFVAGPNTEAFF.

The V and J genes are TRBV19 and TRBJ2-1; the D is unclear. The length of the CDR3 is 15 residues. Germline assignment: CDR1 LNHDA and CDR2 SQIVND (reference sequence). The V and J ends lost 3 bases and 0 bases respectively, with 9 bases between them. The CDR3 spells CASSIATRSYNEQFF. The DNA for the CDR3 is TGTGCCAGTAGTATTGCTACCCGCTCCTACAATGAGCAGTTCTTC.

This clone was seen a few times. This chain links TRBV5-1 with TRBJ1-1; TRBD1 might be the D (6 bases). V lost 2 bases and J 1 base, leaving 12 bases between the germline ends. The germline CDR1 and CDR2 sequences are SGHRS and YFSETQ. The CDR3 spans 15 residues. Here the CDR3 DNA reads TGCGCCAGCAGCTTTTACAGGGAAGAGAACACTGAAGCTTTCTTT. It yields the protein CASSFYREENTEAFF.

This clone was seen more than once but under ten times. V usage is TRBV5-1 and J usage is TRBJ2-5; perhaps TRBD2 as D (5 bases). The V end was cut by 2 bases, the J end by 5 bases, with 19 bases between. Germline values: CDR1 SGHRS, CDR2 YFSETQ. CDR3 size: 16 residues. The CDR3 spells CASSFDPRVYGETQYF. The CDR3 DNA is TGCGCCAGCAGCTTTGATCCGCGGGTCTATGGGGAGACCCAGTACTTC.

This chain connects TRBV5-1 to TRBJ2-3, with D perhaps matching TRBD1 or TRBD2 (6 bases each). Germline V gene lookup returns CDR1 SGHRS and CDR2 YFSETQ. The CDR3 contains 15 residues. Trimming stripped 4 bases from V and 1 base from J, with 13 bases between. Here the CDR3 DNA reads TGCGCCAGCAGCACGGGGGCAGGGGGCACAGATACGCAGTATTTT. It specifies CASSTGAGGTDTQYF.

In DNA, the CDR3 is TGTGCCAGCAGTTACCAAGGGACCCTCCCCCACGAGCAGTACTTC. Protein product: CASSYQGTLPHEQYF. V is TRBV6-2 or TRBV6-3 and J is TRBJ2-7, with D perhaps TRBD1 or TRBD2 (5 bases each). From germline, CDR1 is MNHEY and CDR2 SVGEGT. V lost 2 bases and J lost 5, with 16 bases in between. This CDR3 spans 15 amino acids.

This clone was observed a handful of times. The chain recombines TRBV6-2 or TRBV6-3 with TRBJ2-3; 7 bases match TRBD1. J gave up 1 base and V 4 bases, and 17 bases lay outside the gene matches. The CDR3 runs 19 residues. From germline, CDR1 is MNHEY and CDR2 SVGEGT. The CDR3 loop is CASSSHRDRIPSGTDTQYF. The DNA of the CDR3 is TGTGCCAGCAGTTCCCACCGGGACAGAATACCTTCGGGCACAGATACGCAGTATTTT.

This chain links TRBV24-1 with TRBJ2-7; the D call may be TRBD1 or TRBD2 (5 bases each). The germline V and J ends were trimmed by 4 bases and 0 bases, with 12 bases remaining between them. Germline loops: CDR1 KGHDR, CDR2 SFDVKD. The CDR3 length is 15 residues. In nucleotides, the CDR3 is TGTGCCACCAGTGACGACAGCGGAAGCTCCTACGAGCAGTACTTC. Translation gives CATSDDSGSSYEQYF.

The chain combines TRBV30 with TRBJ1-4, with a weak D call TRBD1 (5 bases). The germline V and J ends were trimmed by 0 bases and 1 base, with 9 bases remaining between them. This CDR3 is built from 15 residues. Germline CDR1 is GTSNPN and CDR2 is SVGIG (reference sequence). The CDR3 reads CAWSVQRGTNEKLFF. The CDR3, as DNA: TGTGCCTGGAGTGTACAAAGGGGAACTAATGAAAAACTGTTTTTT.

Within the sample, this clone is large. The chain links TRBV20-1 to TRBJ2-7; 9 bases agree with TRBD2. The V segment lost 3 bases and the J segment 4 bases; nucleotides outside the gene matches: 7. Germline values: CDR1 DFQATT, CDR2 SNEGSKA (reference sequence). This CDR3 comprises 14 residues. The CDR3 DNA is TGCAGTGCTAGTCCAAGCGGGAGGAATTACGAGCAGTACTTC. Amino acid sequence: CSASPSGRNYEQYF.

This clone was seen once. The chain has TRBV10-3 and TRBJ2-5; tentatively, D is TRBD2 (5 bases). Germline CDR1 reads ENHRY; CDR2 reads SYGVKD. V was pared by 7 bases and J by 0 bases, with 18 bases between. The CDR3 spans 16 residues. CDR3 protein: CAITAGTPGYQETQYF. Here the CDR3 DNA reads TGTGCCATCACCGCCGGCACCCCGGGGTACCAAGAGACCCAGTACTTC.

This chain connects TRBV21-1 to TRBJ2-7; the table's D call, TRBD1, was not checked against the DNA. TRBV21-1 is tagged as a pseudogene. This CDR3 has 18 residues. The CDR3 here is CARTTWTRDLSSSYEQYF. CDR3 nucleotides: TGTGCCAGAACAACCTGGACAAGGGATCTGTCCAGCTCCTACGAGCAGTACTTC.

The chain links TRBV5-5 to TRBJ1-5; D unclear. V lost 4 bases and J lost 4, with 18 bases in between. Germline V lookup: CDR1 SGHKS, CDR2 YYEKEE (reference sequence). CDR3 size: 16 residues. The CDR3 coding sequence is TGTGCCAGCAGCCCATTCCCGCAGATTAGAAATCAGCCCCAGCATTTT. Protein: CASSPFPQIRNQPQHF.

This chain joins TRBV9 and TRBJ2-6; TRBD2 agrees at 10 bases. Germline V gives CDR1 SGDLS, CDR2 YYNGEE. The length of the CDR3 is 20 residues. Trimming removed 0 bases from V and 2 bases from J; junction bases left unmatched: 11. For the CDR3, the DNA is TGTGCCAGCAGCGTAGGTCCTAGCGGGAGTCTCAGCGCTGGGGCCAACGTCCTGACTTTC. Amino acid sequence: CASSVGPSGSLSAGANVLTF.